The text below deals with one T cell receptor (beta chain). The sample is drawn from a study of control samples from healthy donors and cancer patients. Some clones are missing from TCRdb's copy, which holds only in-frame ones; the method was immunoSEQ multiplex PCR. This table has about 80,000 clones, approximately 82% appearing once. This CDR3 is 17 amino acids long. The ends lost 3 bases at V and 5 bases at J; junction bases unmatched: 13. CDR1 is MDHEN, CDR2 SYDVKM, per germline. The receptor was derived from a man between 60 and 75 years old with head and neck cancer. The J gene is TRBJ2-1, the V gene TRBV28, with 7 positions matching TRBD1. The sequencing sample was made of PBMCs. The CDR3 spells CASSLSLGGFGNNEQFF. Written as DNA, the CDR3 is TGTGCCAGCAGTTTGAGTTTAGGGGGCTTCGGCAACAATGAGCAGTTCTTC.